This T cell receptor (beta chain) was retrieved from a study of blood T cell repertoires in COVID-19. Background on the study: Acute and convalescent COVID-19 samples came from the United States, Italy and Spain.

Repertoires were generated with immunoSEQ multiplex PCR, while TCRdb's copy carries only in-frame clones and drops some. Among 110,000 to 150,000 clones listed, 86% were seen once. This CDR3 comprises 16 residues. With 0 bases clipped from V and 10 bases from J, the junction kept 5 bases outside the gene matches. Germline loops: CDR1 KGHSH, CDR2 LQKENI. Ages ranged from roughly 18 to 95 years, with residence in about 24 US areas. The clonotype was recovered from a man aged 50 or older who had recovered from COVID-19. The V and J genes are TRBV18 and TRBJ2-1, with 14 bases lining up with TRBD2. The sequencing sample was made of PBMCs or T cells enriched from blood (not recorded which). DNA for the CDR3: TGTGCCAGCTCACCACCGGGGGGACTAGCGGGAGTAGAGCAGTTCTTC. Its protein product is CASSPPGGLAGVEQFF.